What follows is one T cell receptor beta chain and its context. The protocol was immunoSEQ multiplex PCR, while the TCRdb copy is restricted to in-frame clones and leaves out a portion. Of 85,000 to 90,000 clones in the sample, approximately 90% are singletons; the top ten hold around 2.5%. The sample comes from a study of blood T cell repertoires in COVID-19. CDR1 is SQVTM, CDR2 ANQGSEA, per germline. This CDR3 is built from 15 residues. The V and J ends lost 6 bases and 3 bases, in that order; junction bases with no gene match: 13. The V gene is TRBV29-1, the J gene TRBJ2-5; 7 bases are a match to TRBD1. The specimen was peripheral blood. This clonotype was sampled from a human donor with active COVID-19. The donor label of this sample is uncertain. The CDR3 DNA sequence: TGCAGCGTGGAAAAGGGTGGACAGGAAGAAGAGACCCAGTACTTC. Its protein is CSVEKGGQEEETQYF.